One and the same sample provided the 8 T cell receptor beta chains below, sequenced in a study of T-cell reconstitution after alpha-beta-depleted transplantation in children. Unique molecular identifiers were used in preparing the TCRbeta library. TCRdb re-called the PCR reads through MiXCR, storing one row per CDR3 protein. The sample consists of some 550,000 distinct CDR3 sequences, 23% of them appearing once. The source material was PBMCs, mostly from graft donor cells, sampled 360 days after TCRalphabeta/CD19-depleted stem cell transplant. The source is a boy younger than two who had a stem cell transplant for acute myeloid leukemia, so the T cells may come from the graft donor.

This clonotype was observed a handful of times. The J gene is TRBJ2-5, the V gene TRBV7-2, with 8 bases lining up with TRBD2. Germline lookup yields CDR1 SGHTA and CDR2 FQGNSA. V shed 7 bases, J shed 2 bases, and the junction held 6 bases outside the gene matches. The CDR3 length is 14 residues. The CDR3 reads CASTFSSGQETQYF. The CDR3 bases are TGTGCCAGCACCTTTTCTAGCGGGCAAGAGACCCAGTACTTC.

The CDR3 region has the DNA TGCAGTGCTTGGACTAGCGGGGTAGAGACCCAGTACTTC. This encodes CSAWTSGVETQYF. J is TRBJ2-5 and V is TRBV20-1; TRBD2 aligns across 12 bases. The CDR3 totals 13 residues. The germline V gene has CDR1 DFQATT and CDR2 SNEGSKA (reference sequence). Trimming at V came to 5 bases and at J to 4 bases, leaving 2 bases not matched to a gene.

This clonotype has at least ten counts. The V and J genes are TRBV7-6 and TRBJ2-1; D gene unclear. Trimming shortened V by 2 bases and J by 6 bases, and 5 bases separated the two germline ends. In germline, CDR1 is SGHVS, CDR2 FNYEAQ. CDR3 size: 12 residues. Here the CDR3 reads CASSLRSNEQFF. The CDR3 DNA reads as TGTGCCAGCAGCTTAAGGAGCAATGAGCAGTTCTTC.

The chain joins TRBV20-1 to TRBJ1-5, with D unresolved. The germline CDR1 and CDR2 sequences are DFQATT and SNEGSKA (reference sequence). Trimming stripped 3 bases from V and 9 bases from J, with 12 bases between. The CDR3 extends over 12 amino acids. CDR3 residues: CSARSQGRPQHF. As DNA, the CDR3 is TGCAGTGCTAGGTCCCAAGGTCGGCCCCAGCATTTT.

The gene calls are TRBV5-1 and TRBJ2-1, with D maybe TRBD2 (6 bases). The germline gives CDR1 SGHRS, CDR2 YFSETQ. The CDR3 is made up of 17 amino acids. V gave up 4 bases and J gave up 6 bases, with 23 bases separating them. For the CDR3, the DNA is TGCGCCAGCAGCCCTGTAGGTCTAGCGACGGCGGGCAATGAGCAGTTCTTC. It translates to CASSPVGLATAGNEQFF.

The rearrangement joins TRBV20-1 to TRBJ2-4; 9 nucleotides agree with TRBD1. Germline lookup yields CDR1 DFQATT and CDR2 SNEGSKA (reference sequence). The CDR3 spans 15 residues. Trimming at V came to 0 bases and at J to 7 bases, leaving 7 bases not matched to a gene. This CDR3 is CSAREDRGMGNIQYF. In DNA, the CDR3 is TGCAGTGCTAGAGAGGACAGGGGAATGGGGAACATTCAGTACTTC.

CDR3 residues: CASSPFRTPGTQYF. The CDR3, as DNA: TGTGCCAGCAGCCCGTTCCGAACCCCGGGGACCCAGTACTTC. The rearrangement links TRBV6-2 or TRBV6-3 to TRBJ2-5; D not certain. The V gene lost 6 bases and the J gene lost 7 bases, with 18 bases spanning the gap. This CDR3 region has 14 residues. Germline assignment: CDR1 MNHEY and CDR2 SVGEGT.

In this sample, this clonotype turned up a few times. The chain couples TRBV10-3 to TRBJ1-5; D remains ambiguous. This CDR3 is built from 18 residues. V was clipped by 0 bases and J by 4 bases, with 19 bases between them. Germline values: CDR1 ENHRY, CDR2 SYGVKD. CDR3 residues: CAISESQLVPQTNQPQHF. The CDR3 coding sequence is TGTGCCATCAGTGAGTCACAACTGGTCCCGCAAACGAATCAGCCCCAGCATTTT.